Listed below are T cell receptor beta chains from one sample, sequenced in a study of siplizumab effects on memory and regulatory T cells. Assay used: immunoSEQ multiplex PCR; TCRdb lists only in-frame clones, some missing. Here the sample spans more than 85,000 clones, 90% to 95% being singletons. The sequencing sample was made of Tregs sorted from blood. Receptors originate from a human donor in good health. The CDR3 runs from the conserved cysteine through the conserved F or W. The D gene is left open where the match is weak. Clone size is shown for a subset of rows, as once, few, many or a class of expanded clone.

>-|TRBJ2-5|TRBD2|TRBV7-6
TGTGCCAGCTTGCGCGGGGGGTACCAAGAGACCCAGTACTTC
CASLRGGYQETQYF
>-|TRBJ2-3|-|TRBV10-1
TGCGCCAGCAGTGATCAAGGGGCAAGCACAGATACGCAGTATTTT
CASSDQGASTDTQYF
>-|TRBJ2-1|-|TRBV5-4
TGTGCCAGCAGCCCAGGGTCTCAACCCCCCGAATCCTACAATGAGCAGTTCTTC
CASSPGSQPPESYNEQFF
>-|TRBJ2-3|-|TRBV11-2
TGTGCCAGCAGCTCTACGGCCCCGGGGGCGCAGTATTTT
CASSSTAPGAQYF
>-|TRBJ1-2|-|TRBV28
TGTGCCAGCAGTCAAGGGACAACTAACTATGGCTACACCTTC
CASSQGTTNYGYTF
>-|TRBJ2-1|TRBD2|TRBV7-8
TGTGCCAGCAGCCTGGGACTAGCGGGAGGCTACAATGAGCAGTTCTTC
CASSLGLAGGYNEQFF
>-|TRBJ1-1|TRBD1|TRBV29-1
TGCAGCGTAAGAACAGGGGGCGTAAAAGCTGAAGCTTTCTTT
CSVRTGGVKAEAFF
>-|TRBJ1-2|-|TRBV30
TGTGCCTGGAGTGTACGCCCAGAGGATCGCGGCTACACCTTC
CAWSVRPEDRGYTF
>-|TRBJ1-1|-|TRBV11-2
TGTGCCAGCAGCTTAGAAAGGGACACTGAAGCTTTCTTT
CASSLERDTEAFF
>-|TRBJ2-3|TRBD2|TRBV11-1
TGTGCCAGCAGCCCAGAAAGCGGGGTGGAAGGATTCACAGATACGCAGTATTTT
CASSPESGVEGFTDTQYF
>-|TRBJ1-6|TRBD1|TRBV2
TGTGCCAGCAGAATCAGGGACAGGGAGATAAGATCACCCCTCCACTTT
CASRIRDREIRSPLHF
>-|TRBJ2-5|-|TRBV5-1
TGCGCCAGCAGCTTGGGTCAGGGGCCGAGAGAGACCCAGTACTTC
CASSLGQGPRETQYF
>-|TRBJ2-3|-|TRBV11-3
TGTGCCAGCAGCCCGGGCTGGGGGAGTACAGATACGCAGTATTTT
CASSPGWGSTDTQYF
>-|TRBJ1-1|-|TRBV19
TGTGCCAGTAGGACAGCCAGAGCGAACACTGAAGCTTTCTTT
CASRTARANTEAFF
>-|TRBJ1-1|-|TRBV5-1
TGCGCCAGCAGCGGGGGGACGGGGACTGAAGCTTTCTTT
CASSGGTGTEAFF
>-|TRBJ1-3|-|TRBV10-3
TGTGCCTCCGCAGTCGTCTACTCTGGAAACACCATATATTTT
CASAVVYSGNTIYF
>once|TRBJ1-5|TRBD1|TRBV6-1
TGTGCCAGCAGTGTAGTCGCAGGGACAGGGGGCCTAAGCAATCAGCCCCAGCATTTT
CASSVVAGTGGLSNQPQHF
>-|TRBJ2-1|-|TRBV6-1
TGTGCCAGCAGTAACGGGGGTTACAATGAGCAGTTCTTC
CASSNGGYNEQFF
>-|TRBJ1-5|-|TRBV28
TGTGCCAGCAGCCCCTTATCCCAGCCCCAGCATTTT
CASSPLSQPQHF
>-|TRBJ2-6|-|TRBV7-3
TGTGCCAGCAGCTTAACTGTATCTGGGGCCAACGTCCTGACTTTC
CASSLTVSGANVLTF
>-|TRBJ1-2|-|TRBV5-1
TGCGCCAGCAGCTTGGCCGGGGAGGGCTATGGCTACACCTTC
CASSLAGEGYGYTF
>many|TRBJ1-1|-|TRBV5-6
TGTGCCAGCAGCTTAGACGGGACACGAAACACTGAAGCTTTCTTT
CASSLDGTRNTEAFF
>-|TRBJ2-7|TRBD2|TRBV4-2
TGTGCCAGCAGCCAAGATCCGGGACTAGCTTCCTACGAGCAGTACTTC
CASSQDPGLASYEQYF
>-|TRBJ1-1|-|TRBV6-1
TGTGCCAGCAGTGTCTTAATAGGGAACACTGAAGCTTTCTTT
CASSVLIGNTEAFF
>-|TRBJ1-2|-|TRBV18
TGTGCCAGCTCGCGTCCCGAGATCTATGGCTACACCTTC
CASSRPEIYGYTF
>-|TRBJ2-1|-|TRBV18
TGTGCCAGCTCACCCGGTATGAATGAGCAGTTCTTC
CASSPGMNEQFF
>once|TRBJ2-7|TRBD2|TRBV11-3
TGTGCCAGCAGCCCCGGGGGAGGGAAACAACACTACGAGCAGTACTTC
CASSPGGGKQHYEQYF
>-|TRBJ1-2|-|TRBV6-5
TGTGCCAGCAGCGGGCCCAACTATGGCTACACCTTC
CASSGPNYGYTF
>-|TRBJ2-2|TRBD1|TRBV6-5
TGTGCCAGCAGGGGACAGTGGAACACCGGGGAGCTGTTTTTT
CASRGQWNTGELFF
>once|TRBJ1-1|-|TRBV19
TGTGCCAGTAGTATAGGACAGAACACTGAAGCTTTCTTT
CASSIGQNTEAFF
>once|TRBJ2-7|-|TRBV6-5
TGTGCCAGCAGTAGCGGATGGGACTCCTACGAGCAGTACTTC
CASSSGWDSYEQYF
>-|TRBJ2-3|TRBD1|TRBV19
TGTGCCAGTAGTAATAGACAGGGTCTCACAGATACGCAGTATTTT
CASSNRQGLTDTQYF
>-|TRBJ2-7|-|TRBV14
TGTGCCAGCAGCTCATGGCGCAGGCTCCTCGAGCAGTACTTC
CASSSWRRLLEQYF
>-|TRBJ2-1|TRBD1|TRBV19
TGTGCCAGTAGCAGGGACAGGGGTAAAAGGCAGTTCTTC
CASSRDRGKRQFF
>few|TRBJ1-1|-|TRBV7-2
TGTGCCAGCCTGGCAGAACCGAACACTGAAGCTTTCTTT
CASLAEPNTEAFF
>-|TRBJ2-3|-|TRBV10-3
TGTGCCATCAGTGAGTCCGGGCTCGATACGCAGTATTTT
CAISESGLDTQYF
>-|TRBJ1-2|-|TRBV27
TGTGCCAGCAGTGACCTACAGTCTAACTATGGCTACACCTTC
CASSDLQSNYGYTF
>-|TRBJ2-3|TRBD2|TRBV11-2
TGTGCCAGCAGCCACTCTACTAGCGGCAATACGCAGTATTTT
CASSHSTSGNTQYF
>-|TRBJ2-7|-|TRBV20-1
TGCAGTGCTCAAGGCAGTTACGAGCAGTACTTC
CSAQGSYEQYF
>-|TRBJ1-2|-|TRBV11-2
TGTGCCAGCAGCTTCGAGAGCAACTATGGCTACACCTTC
CASSFESNYGYTF
>-|TRBJ1-1|TRBD1|TRBV9
TGTGCCAGCAGCGCAGGGGGTTTGAACACTGAAGCTTTCTTT
CASSAGGLNTEAFF
>-|TRBJ2-7|TRBD1|TRBV29-1
TGCAGCGCCCGGACAGGGGCCTACGAGCAGTACTTC
CSARTGAYEQYF
>-|TRBJ1-5|TRBD1|TRBV28
TGTGCCAGCAGTCAGGACAGGGGAATAGGTCAGCCCCAGCATTTT
CASSQDRGIGQPQHF
>-|TRBJ2-5|TRBD2|TRBV5-1
TGCGCCAGCAGCGGGACTAGCGGGATGGAGACCCAGTACTTC
CASSGTSGMETQYF
>once|TRBJ2-1|-|TRBV10-3
TGTGCCATCAGTGGAGGAGCCTACAATGAGCAGTTCTTC
CAISGGAYNEQFF
>-|TRBJ1-2|TRBD1|TRBV29-1
TGCAGCGTTAAGACGACAGGGGCGCAAGGAGGCTACACCTTC
CSVKTTGAQGGYTF
>-|TRBJ1-5|-|TRBV6-5
TGTGCCAGCAGAACACTCCGGGCGGGTTGGCCCCAGCATTTT
CASRTLRAGWPQHF
>-|TRBJ2-1|-|TRBV5-5
TGTGCCAGCAGCTCACAGACTAGGATTAGTTTCTTC
CASSSQTRISFF
>-|TRBJ1-1|-|TRBV10-1
TGCGCCAGCAGTGCGACAGTATCGAACACTGAAGCTTTCTTT
CASSATVSNTEAFF
>-|TRBJ2-6|-|TRBV6-1
TGTGCCAGCAGTGCAGGACGGCACTCTGGGGCCAACGTCCTGACTTTC
CASSAGRHSGANVLTF
>-|TRBJ2-1|TRBD2|TRBV18
TGTGCCAGCTCAGCGCTAGCGGGAGACAATGAGCAGTTCTTC
CASSALAGDNEQFF
>-|TRBJ2-7|-|TRBV6-6
TGTGCCAGCAGTTACTCCTTCCGGACGGACCTATACGAGCAGTACTTC
CASSYSFRTDLYEQYF
>-|TRBJ2-1|-|TRBV4-1
TGCGCCAGCAGCCAAGGGTCCGCTTCGCCCTACAATGAGCAGTTCTTC
CASSQGSASPYNEQFF
>-|TRBJ1-4|-|TRBV9
TGTGCCAGCAGCCTGGCGGGAGCAACTAATGAAAAACTGTTTTTT
CASSLAGATNEKLFF
>-|TRBJ1-1|TRBD1|TRBV19
TGTGCCAGTAGTCCCCCGGGACAGCCGTACACTGAAGCTTTCTTT
CASSPPGQPYTEAFF
>-|TRBJ1-6|-|TRBV5-1
TGCGCCAGCAGCTCGTCCCCAGGGACCGATAATTCACCCCTCCACTTT
CASSSSPGTDNSPLHF
>once|TRBJ2-2|TRBD2|TRBV5-1
TGCGCCAGCAGCTTGGTGGCTAGCGGTAACACCGGGGAGCTGTTTTTT
CASSLVASGNTGELFF
>-|TRBJ1-4|TRBD1|TRBV5-4
TGTGCCAGCAGCTTGGATGTTAGGGACAGGGCAACTGAAAAACTGTTTTTT
CASSLDVRDRATEKLFF
>-|TRBJ1-1|-|TRBV6-6
TGTGCCAGCAGTTTTGATATGAACACTGAAGCTTTCTTT
CASSFDMNTEAFF